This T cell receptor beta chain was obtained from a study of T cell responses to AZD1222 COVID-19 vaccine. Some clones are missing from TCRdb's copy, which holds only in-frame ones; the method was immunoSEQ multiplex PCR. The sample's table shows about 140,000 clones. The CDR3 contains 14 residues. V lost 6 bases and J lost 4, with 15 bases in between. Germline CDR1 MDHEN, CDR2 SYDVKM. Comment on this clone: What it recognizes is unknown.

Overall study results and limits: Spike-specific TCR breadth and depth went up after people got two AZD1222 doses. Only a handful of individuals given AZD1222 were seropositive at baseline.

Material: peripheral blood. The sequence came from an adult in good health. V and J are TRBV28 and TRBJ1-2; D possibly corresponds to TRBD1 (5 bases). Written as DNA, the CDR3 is TGTGCCAGCAGGGCTAGAGCTGGGGGCTATGGCTACACCTTC. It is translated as CASRARAGGYGYTF.